The 15 T cell receptor beta chains in this list originate from one sample, sequenced in a study of metastatic and nonmetastatic thyroid tumors. Thyroid surgery was preceded by no treatment in any patient. From the PCR reads, TCRdb re-called clones with MiXCR. Of about 2,100 clones listed, about 40% are singletons. Sequencing was performed on adjacent normal tissue. All receptors come from a female donor with papillary thyroid cancer or a benign thyroid nodule (not recorded which). Some clones in this sample may be carry-over from other donors' samples.

V usage is TRBV28 and J usage is TRBJ1-1; D is unclear. The CDR3 has 10 amino acids. Trimming removed 8 bases from V and 3 bases from J, with 4 bases in between. Germline CDR1 is MDHEN and CDR2 is SYDVKM. The CDR3 reads CASLDTEAFF. The CDR3 coding sequence is TGTGCCAGCCTCGACACTGAAGCTTTCTTT.

V is TRBV11-1 and J is TRBJ2-2, with 14 bases fitting TRBD2. The CDR3 spans 17 residues. CDR1 is SGHAT and CDR2 is FQDESV in the germline V gene (reference sequence). The V gene end was trimmed by 5 bases and the J gene end by 3 bases; junction bases not matched to a gene: 5. The CDR3 DNA follows: TGTGCCAGCAGCGGGCGGACTAGCGGGGGGTACACCGGGGAGCTGTTTTTT. Amino acid sequence: CASSGRTSGGYTGELFF.

The genes are TRBV7-8 and TRBJ2-6, with TRBD2 matching over 8 bases. CDR1 SGHVS and CDR2 FQNEAQ come from the germline V gene. This CDR3 is 16 amino acids long. The CDR3 DNA reads as TGTGCATGTACCCGGGAGGGAGGCTCTGGGGCCAACGTCCTGACTTTC. Protein sequence: CACTREGGSGANVLTF.

This CDR3 reads CASQQGGNTEAFF. The CDR3 DNA sequence: TGTGCCTCGCAACAGGGGGGGAACACTGAAGCTTTCTTT. The chain has TRBV10-3 and TRBJ1-1; 8 bases line up with TRBD1. Germline trimming cut 11 bases from V and 1 base from J; bases unmatched to any gene: 6. CDR3 size: 13 residues. The germline gives CDR1 ENHRY, CDR2 SYGVKD.

The chain is built from TRBV28 and TRBJ2-3, with D possibly matching TRBD2 (6 bases). The V gene lost 5 bases and the J gene lost 7 bases, with 22 bases spanning the gap. This CDR3 is 16 amino acids long. Germline values: CDR1 MDHEN, CDR2 SYDVKM. CDR3 residues: CASSPTRLDLGNTQYF. The DNA of the CDR3 is TGTGCCAGCAGTCCGACCAGACTAGATCTCGGGAATACGCAGTATTTT.

As regards this clone: No conserved phenylalanine or tryptophan is present at the end of the CDR3, so a read error is the likely explanation. The J gene is TRBJ2-7, the V gene TRBV5-8, with 9 bases fitting TRBD2. This CDR3 has 15 residues. Trimming removed 2 bases from V and 1 base from J; junction bases left unmatched: 4. CDR1 is SGHTS and CDR2 is YDEGEE in the germline V gene. The CDR3 DNA reads TGTGCCAGCAGCTTCGTCCTAGCGGGGTCCTACGAGCAGTACCTC. It encodes CASSFVLAGSYEQYL.

The rearrangement joins TRBV20-1 to TRBJ2-7; a weak D match, TRBD1 (6 bases). CDR3 length equals 14 residues. V gave up 0 bases and J gave up 3 bases, with 12 bases separating them. From germline, CDR1 is DFQATT and CDR2 SNEGSKA (reference sequence). The CDR3, as DNA: TGCAGTGCTAGAGATCCGACAGGCTACTACGAGCAGTACTTC. This encodes CSARDPTGYYEQYF.

This clone has only a few counts. The chain combines TRBV12-3 or TRBV12-4 with TRBJ1-1; no clear D gene. Trimming removed 3 bases at V and 6 bases at J, with 11 bases between. The length of the CDR3 is 13 residues. CDR3: CASSLEMGAEAFF. The CDR3 DNA reads TGTGCCAGCAGTTTGGAGATGGGAGCTGAAGCTTTCTTT.

Comments on this clone: The identical CDR3 is also encoded by other nucleotide sequences in the sample. The chain has TRBV7-8 and TRBJ1-3; no clear D gene. Germline-derived CDR1 and CDR2 are SGHVS and FQNEAQ. V lost 7 bases and J lost 0, with 10 bases in between. The CDR3 is 14 residues long. The CDR3 DNA reads TGTGCCAGCATCCCGGGGAGCTCTGGAAACACCATATATTTT. Translation gives CASIPGSSGNTIYF.

The V call is TRBV28, the J call TRBJ1-2; D is unresolved. The CDR3 runs 13 residues. Trimming pared 3 bases from V and 8 bases from J, leaving 13 bases between. CDR1 and CDR2 from the germline V gene are MDHEN and SYDVKM. The CDR3 nucleotides are TGTGCCAGCAGTTTGGGGTACTTTAGCGGCTACACCTTC. It codes for CASSLGYFSGYTF.

Regarding this clone: This could be a read error, since a much larger clone is one nucleotide away. Because it lacks the conserved phenylalanine or tryptophan at the end, this CDR3 is likely a read error. The chain is built from TRBV4-1 and TRBJ2-7; 13 nucleotides align to TRBD2. This CDR3 region has 16 residues. The germline CDR1 and CDR2 sequences are MGHRA and YSYEKL. J lost 7 bases, V lost 2 bases, and 8 bases had no gene match. CDR3 region: CASSQLWTSGSREQYS. CDR3 DNA: TGCGCCAGCAGCCAATTATGGACTAGCGGGAGCAGAGAGCAGTACTCC.

The table lists this clone with a few counts. The V gene is TRBV28, the J gene TRBJ2-7, with 15 bases that match TRBD2. Germline V gene data show CDR1 as MDHEN and CDR2 as SYDVKM. V trimming: 2 bases; J trimming: 0 bases; junction bases outside the gene matches: 8. This CDR3 is built from 19 residues. The CDR3 loop reads CASSLPGLAGGPSSYEQYF. The CDR3 nucleotides read TGTGCCAGCAGTTTACCGGGACTAGCGGGAGGACCTAGCTCCTACGAGCAGTACTTC.

This chain connects TRBV30 to TRBJ1-2; the match to TRBD1 covers 7 bases. The CDR3 totals 14 residues. The germline CDR1 and CDR2 sequences are GTSNPN and SVGIG (reference sequence). J gave up 3 bases and V 1 base, and 5 bases lay outside the gene matches. The DNA for the CDR3 is TGTGCCTGGAGTGGTCCGGGACAGTACTATGGCTACACCTTC. Translated, it gives CAWSGPGQYYGYTF. Full variable domain (rest looked up from reference TRBV30 and TRBJ1-2): SQTIHQWPATLVQPVGSPLSLECTVEGTSNPNLYWYRQAAGRGLQLLFYSVGIGQISSEVPQNLSASRPQDRQFILSSKKLLLSDSGFYLCAWSGPGQYYGYTFGSGTRLTVV.

There are many counts of this clone. This CDR3 reads CSARDLFGPTYQTEAFF. In DNA, the CDR3 is TGCAGTGCTAGGGATCTTTTCGGGCCGACCTACCAGACTGAAGCTTTCTTT. V and J are TRBV20-1 and TRBJ1-1; no definite D call. V lost 3 bases, J lost 5 bases, and 25 bases lay in between. This CDR3 has 17 amino acids. Germline V gives CDR1 DFQATT, CDR2 SNEGSKA (reference sequence).

Remarks on this clone: This sample also contains other DNA sequences that code for the same CDR3. The chain couples TRBV27 to TRBJ2-7; a weak D match, TRBD1 (5 bases). Germline CDR1 MNHEY, CDR2 SMNVEV (reference sequence). This CDR3 spans 14 amino acids. V dropped 3 bases and J dropped 0 bases, with 9 bases sitting between them. In DNA, the CDR3 is TGTGCCAGCAGTTTGACGACAGCCTCCTACGAGCAGTACTTC. Residues: CASSLTTASYEQYF.